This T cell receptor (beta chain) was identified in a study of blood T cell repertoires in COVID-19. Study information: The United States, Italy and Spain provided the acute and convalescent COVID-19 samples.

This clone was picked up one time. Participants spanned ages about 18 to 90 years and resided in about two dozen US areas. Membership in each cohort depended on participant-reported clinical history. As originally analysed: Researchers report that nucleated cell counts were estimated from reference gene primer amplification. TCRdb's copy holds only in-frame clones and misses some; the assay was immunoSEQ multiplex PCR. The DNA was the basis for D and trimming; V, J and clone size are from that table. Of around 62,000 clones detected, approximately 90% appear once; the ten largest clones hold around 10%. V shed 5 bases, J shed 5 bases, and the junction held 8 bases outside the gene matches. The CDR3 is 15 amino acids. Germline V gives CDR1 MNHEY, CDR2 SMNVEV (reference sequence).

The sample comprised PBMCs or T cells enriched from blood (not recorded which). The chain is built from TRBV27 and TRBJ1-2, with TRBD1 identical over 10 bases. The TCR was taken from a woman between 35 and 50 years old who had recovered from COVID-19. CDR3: CASSPPPGQGYGYTF. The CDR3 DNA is TGTGCCAGCAGTCCCCCCCCGGGACAGGGGTATGGCTACACCTTC.